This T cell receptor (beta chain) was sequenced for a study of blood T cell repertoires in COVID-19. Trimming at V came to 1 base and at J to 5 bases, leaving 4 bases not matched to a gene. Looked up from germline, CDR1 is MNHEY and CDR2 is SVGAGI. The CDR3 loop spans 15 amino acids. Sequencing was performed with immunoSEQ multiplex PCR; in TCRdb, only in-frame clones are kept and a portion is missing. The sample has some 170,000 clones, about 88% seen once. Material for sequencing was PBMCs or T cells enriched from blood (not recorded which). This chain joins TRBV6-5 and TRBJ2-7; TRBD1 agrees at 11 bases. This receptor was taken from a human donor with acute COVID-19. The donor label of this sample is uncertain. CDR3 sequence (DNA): TGTGCCAGCAGTTACTTTGGACAGGGGGCGAACGAGCAGTACTTC. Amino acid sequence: CASSYFGQGANEQYF.